This T cell receptor (beta chain) was recorded in a study of post-analysis software for immune sequencing data. Study-wide points: Controls had significantly higher normalized Chao1 diversity than multiple sclerosis patients.

As to this clonotype: The antigen is undetermined. Its ends do not fully match the called genes, so a read error is possible.

cDNA libraries for TCR beta contained unique molecular identifiers. T cells numbering roughly 0.95 to 11 million gave rise to 400,000 to 550,000 cDNA molecules. One entry per CDR3 protein results from TCRdb running MiXCR on the PCR reads. The sample lists about 540,000 distinct CDR3 sequences; approximately 31% were seen once. The TCR was taken from a girl between 2 and 17 years old with multiple sclerosis. The sample was blood.

The CDR3 DNA reads TGTGCCAGCAGCCGGTATAATTCACCCCCCCACTTT. Protein product: CASSRYNSPPHF. The rearrangement links TRBV6-5 to TRBJ1-6; D remains unclear. The length of the CDR3 is 12 residues. Germline CDR1 MNHEY, CDR2 SVGAGI.